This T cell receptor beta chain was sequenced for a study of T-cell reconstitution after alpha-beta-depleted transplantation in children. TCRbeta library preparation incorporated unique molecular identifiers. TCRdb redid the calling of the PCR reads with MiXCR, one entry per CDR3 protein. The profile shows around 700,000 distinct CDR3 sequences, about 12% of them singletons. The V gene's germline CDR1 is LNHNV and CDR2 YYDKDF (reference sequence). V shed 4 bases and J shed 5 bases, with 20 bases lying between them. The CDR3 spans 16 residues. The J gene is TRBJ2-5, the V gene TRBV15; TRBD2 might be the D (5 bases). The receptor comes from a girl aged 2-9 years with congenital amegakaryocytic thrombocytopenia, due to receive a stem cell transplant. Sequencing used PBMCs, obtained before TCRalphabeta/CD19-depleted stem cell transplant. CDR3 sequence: CATSITRGVALETQYF. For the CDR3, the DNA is TGTGCCACCAGCATCACCCGGGGTGTAGCGCTGGAGACCCAGTACTTC.